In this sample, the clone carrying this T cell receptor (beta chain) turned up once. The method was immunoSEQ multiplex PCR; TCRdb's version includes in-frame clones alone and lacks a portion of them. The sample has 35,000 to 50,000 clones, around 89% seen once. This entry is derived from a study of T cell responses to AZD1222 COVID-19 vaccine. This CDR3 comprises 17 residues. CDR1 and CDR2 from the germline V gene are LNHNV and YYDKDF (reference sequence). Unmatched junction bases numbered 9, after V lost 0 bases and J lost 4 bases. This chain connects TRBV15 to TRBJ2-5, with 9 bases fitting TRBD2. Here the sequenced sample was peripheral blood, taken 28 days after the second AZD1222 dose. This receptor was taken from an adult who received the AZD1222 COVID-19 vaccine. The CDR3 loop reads CATSRDLLAGRAETQYF. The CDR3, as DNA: TGTGCCACCAGCAGAGATCTCCTAGCGGGGAGGGCAGAGACCCAGTACTTC.